These 10 T cell receptor beta chains were all obtained from the same sample, sequenced in a study of OX40 agonist ivuxolimab in advanced cancers. This table comes from immunoSEQ multiplex PCR, and its TCRdb copy is limited to in-frame clones, with some not included. The sample comprises 68,000 or so clones, approximately 80% of which are singletons, and under 1.5% rests with the top ten. This material consisted of CD4+ or CD8+ T cells sorted from blood, taken in a trial of the OX40 agonist ivuxolimab. These receptors all come from an adult with an advanced solid tumor such as melanoma, head and neck, liver or kidney cancer.

The CDR3 DNA follows: TGTGCCAGCAGTTTAGTCTACAGGGGTGGTAGATCACCCCTCCACTTT. Protein product: CASSLVYRGGRSPLHF. The rearrangement joins TRBV27 to TRBJ1-6; 7 nucleotides align to TRBD1. This CDR3 has 16 amino acids. The germline V gene has CDR1 MNHEY and CDR2 SMNVEV (reference sequence). V was clipped by 2 bases and J by 10 bases; unmatched bases: 11.

This clone was picked up a small number of times. The chain employs TRBV27 and TRBJ2-1; D may match TRBD1 or TRBD2 (6 bases each). This CDR3 has 15 residues. Germline V lookup: CDR1 MNHEY, CDR2 SMNVEV (reference sequence). Trimming cost V 3 bases and J 3 bases, with 12 bases left between them. The CDR3 nucleotides are TGTGCCAGCAGTTTCAGAGGGGGGAACTACAATGAGCAGTTCTTC. Translated: CASSFRGGNYNEQFF.

The chain links TRBV5-1 to TRBJ2-3, with D possibly matching TRBD2 (5 bases). Looked up from germline, CDR1 is SGHRS and CDR2 is YFSETQ. V lost 2 bases and J lost 2, with 9 bases in between. CDR3 size: 14 residues. The CDR3: CASSFQRNTDTQYF. The CDR3 nucleotides are TGCGCCAGCAGCTTCCAGCGGAACACAGATACGCAGTATTTT. The full variable domain, with the rest looked up from reference TRBV5-1 and TRBJ2-3, is KAGVTQTPRYLIKTRGQQVTLSCSPISGHRSVSWYQQTPGQGLQFLFEYFSETQRNKGNFPGRFSGRQFSNSRSEMNVSTLELGDSALYLCASSFQRNTDTQYFGPGTRLTVL.

In nucleotides, the CDR3 is TGTGCCAGCAACAAAGTCGTTGAAGGCGGCGAGCAGTACTTC. It specifies CASNKVVEGGEQYF. The chain joins TRBV6-5 to TRBJ2-7; D remains unclear. V lost 7 bases and J lost 6, with 19 bases in between. The V gene's germline CDR1 is MNHEY and CDR2 SVGAGI. This CDR3 spans 14 amino acids.

The DNA of the CDR3 is TGTGCCTGGAAATCCCGGGCCAATGAGCAGTTCTTC. This translates into CAWKSRANEQFF. The gene calls are TRBV30 and TRBJ2-1; D unresolved. V lost 4 bases and J lost 6, with 10 bases in between. The germline V gene encodes CDR1 GTSNPN and CDR2 SVGIG (reference sequence). The CDR3 sequence is 12 residues long.

The CDR3 sequence is CASSRANTGTGGGKQYF. The CDR3 DNA reads as TGTGCCAGCAGCAGGGCTAACACCGGGACAGGGGGCGGAAAGCAGTACTTC. This chain joins TRBV27 and TRBJ2-7; 12 bases line up with TRBD1. Germline CDR1 is MNHEY and CDR2 is SMNVEV (reference sequence). The V segment lost 6 bases and the J segment 8 bases; nucleotides outside the gene matches: 17. The CDR3 loop spans 17 amino acids.

The V gene is TRBV27, the J gene TRBJ1-5; 7 bases fit TRBD1. Germline V CDR1 and CDR2: MNHEY, SMNVEV (reference sequence). The CDR3 sequence is 15 residues long. The junction had 8 bases not matched to a gene; V was cut back by 5 bases and J by 4 bases. CDR3 residues: CASSPLDRENQPQHF. The CDR3, as DNA: TGTGCCAGCAGTCCCCTCGACAGGGAAAATCAGCCCCAGCATTTT.

This clone was seen a handful of times. The chain joins TRBV30 to TRBJ2-3; possible D gene TRBD2, 7 bases. Trimming removed 5 bases from V and 2 bases from J, with 14 bases in between. Germline-derived CDR1 and CDR2 are GTSNPN and SVGIG (reference sequence). The CDR3 is made up of 14 amino acids. The CDR3 region is CAWGGGGFTDTQYF. In DNA, the CDR3 is TGTGCCTGGGGGGGCGGGGGATTCACAGATACGCAGTATTTT.

This rearrangement joins TRBV7-2 to TRBJ1-2; D call uncertain. This CDR3 spans 13 amino acids. Germline V CDR1 and CDR2: SGHTA, FQGNSA. Trimming pared 2 bases from V and 10 bases from J, leaving 14 bases between. This CDR3 is CASSLRQYQDYTF. DNA of the CDR3: TGTGCCAGCAGCTTAAGGCAGTACCAGGACTACACCTTC.

The chain employs TRBV5-1 and TRBJ2-2; D ambiguous. Trimming took off 6 bases at V and 3 bases at J, with 12 bases between the two ends. CDR3 length: 14 amino acids. In germline, CDR1 is SGHRS, CDR2 YFSETQ. CDR3 region: CASTKRGDTGELFF. The DNA for the CDR3 is TGCGCCAGCACCAAACGTGGGGACACCGGGGAGCTGTTTTTT.